Sequencing of this T cell receptor (beta chain) was carried out in a study of response to subunit inactivated influenza vaccine. TCRdb independently ran MiXCR on the RT-PCR reads; one entry per CDR3 protein. The table has a few hundred thousand distinct CDR3 sequences, over 9% seen once; the top ten hold 9.5% to 12%. The CDR3 length is 16 residues. Trimming removed 2 bases from V and 1 base from J, with 11 bases in between. Separately, the same data were catalogued under a study of T cells expressing NK-cell markers. That report notes: Researchers built TCR beta cDNA using 5'RACE template switching with UMIs. In over 5 donors, dominant CD3+CD56+NKG2C+ clonotypes ranked among the top 10 CD8+ clonotypes.

The chain employs TRBV12-3 or TRBV12-4 and TRBJ2-2, with D unresolved. Source: PBMCs from blood, taken on the day of vaccination. This receptor was taken from a man aged 50-60 years who received an inactivated influenza vaccine. The CDR3 sequence: CASSLSRGRNTGELFF. CDR3 nucleotides: TGTGCCAGCAGTTTATCCCGTGGCAGGAACACCGGGGAGCTGTTTTTT.